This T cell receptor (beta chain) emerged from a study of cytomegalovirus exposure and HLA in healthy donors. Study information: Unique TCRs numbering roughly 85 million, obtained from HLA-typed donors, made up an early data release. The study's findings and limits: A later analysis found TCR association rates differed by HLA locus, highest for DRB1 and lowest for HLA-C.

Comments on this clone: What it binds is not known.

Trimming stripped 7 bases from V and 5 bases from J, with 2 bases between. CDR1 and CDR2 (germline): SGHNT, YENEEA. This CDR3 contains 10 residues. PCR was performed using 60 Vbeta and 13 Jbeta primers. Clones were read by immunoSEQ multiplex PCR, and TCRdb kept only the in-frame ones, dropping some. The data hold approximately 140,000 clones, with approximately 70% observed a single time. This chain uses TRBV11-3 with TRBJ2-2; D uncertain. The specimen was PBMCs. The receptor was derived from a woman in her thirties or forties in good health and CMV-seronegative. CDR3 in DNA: TGTGCCAGCACGACCGGGGAGCTGTTTTTT. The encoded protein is CASTTGELFF.